The 17 T cell receptor beta chains given below trace back to one sample, sequenced in a study of Tregs in tolerant kidney transplant recipients. The nonmyeloablative bone marrow transplants came from related graft donors, with transient mixed chimerism. The data were produced by immunoSEQ multiplex PCR, yet TCRdb's version contains in-frame clones alone and is incomplete. The ten top clones account for around 40%, within a sample of roughly 2,500 clones. Sequencing was performed on CD8+ T cells from blood (PBMCs), taken 6 months after the transplant. These receptors were taken from a human patient who received a combined kidney and bone marrow transplant. These T cells may partly come from the graft donor.

In the case of this clone: From the germline J gene comes the end of the CDR3, since the read stops 3 residues before it. This chain uses TRBV5-6 with TRBJ1-6, with 7 bases that match TRBD1. This CDR3 region has 15 residues. Germline trimming cut 0 bases from V and 7 bases from J; bases unmatched to any gene: 4. Per germline, CDR1 SGHDT and CDR2 YYEEEE. CDR3 sequence reads: CASSLVRGPNSPLHF. CDR3 bases read: TGTGCCAGCAGCTTGGTTAGGGGGCCGAATTCACCC.

With regard to this clone: The read stops 3 residues short of the end of the CDR3; the missing end is completed from the germline J gene. The chain uses TRBV11-3 and TRBJ1-1; D not resolved. Trimming pared 0 bases from V and 5 bases from J, leaving 10 bases between. The CDR3 loop spans 14 amino acids. Germline lookup yields CDR1 SGHNT and CDR2 YENEEA. CDR3 DNA, as far as it was read: TGTGCCAGCAGCTTAGATGGCTCAGGAACTGAA. This gives the protein CASSLDGSGTE. The full CDR3 protein reads CASSLDGSGTEAFF.

With respect to this clone: The read terminates 3 residues ahead of where the CDR3 ends, so the germline J gene completes it. This chain connects TRBV4-1 to TRBJ1-1, with TRBD1 matching 7 bases. Per germline, CDR1 MGHRA and CDR2 YSYEKL. The CDR3 runs 15 residues. Trimming cost V 0 bases and J 7 bases; bases outside gene matches: 8. The CDR3 here is CASSQDGRQGNEAFF. The DNA read from the CDR3 is TGCGCCAGCAGCCAAGATGGGCGACAGGGTAATGAA.

Concerning this clone: The read stops 3 residues short of the end of the CDR3; the missing end is completed from the germline J gene. The V and J genes are TRBV19 and TRBJ2-1; 8 nucleotides match TRBD2. This CDR3 has 14 amino acids. With V trimmed by 6 bases and J by 0 bases, 1 base remained unmatched. Germline V gives CDR1 LNHDA, CDR2 SQIVND (reference sequence). CDR3 amino acids: CASSSGSSYNEQFF. Partial CDR3 DNA: TGTGCCAGTAGCAGCGGGAGCTCCTACAATGAG.

As regards this clone: The observed sequence ends 3 residues before the CDR3 terminus, with the missing tail filled in from the germline J gene. The chain has TRBV7-3 and TRBJ2-2; D gene unclear. CDR3 length: 15 amino acids. Trimming took off 4 bases at V and 5 bases at J, with 14 bases between the two ends. Germline assignment: CDR1 SGHTA and CDR2 FQGTGA. The CDR3 reads CASSSSSLPTGELFF. The part of the CDR3 DNA that was read is TGTGCCAGCAGCTCTTCATCGCTACCGACCGGGGAG.

This clone ranks as medium-sized in terms of frequency. The read stops 3 residues short of the end of the CDR3; the missing end is completed from the germline J gene. The V call is TRBV30, the J call TRBJ1-1; possible D gene TRBD1, 5 bases. The V and J ends lost 3 bases and 2 bases respectively, with 10 bases between them. CDR3 length equals 13 residues. Germline V gives CDR1 GTSNPN, CDR2 SVGIG (reference sequence). CDR3 DNA, as far as it was read: TGTGCCTGGAGGACAGCATCCAACACTGAA. Its protein is CAWRTASNTE. The CDR3, in full, reads CAWRTASNTEAFF.

A note on this clone: The read gets to within 3 residues of the CDR3 end, and the germline J gene fills in the rest. V and J are TRBV7-8 and TRBJ2-7, with 7 bases fitting TRBD2. This CDR3 is 15 amino acids long. Germline assignment: CDR1 SGHVS and CDR2 FQNEAQ. The ends lost 1 base at V and 6 bases at J; junction bases unmatched: 9. CDR3 DNA, as far as it was read: TGTGCCAGCAGCTTAGGGGGTGCGGGAGAAGGCGAG. This codes for CASSLGGAGEGE. The CDR3 in full is CASSLGGAGEGEQYF. The full variable domain, completed using reference TRBV7-8 and TRBJ2-7, is GAGVSQSPRYKVAKRGQDVALRCDPISGHVSLFWYQQALGQGPEFLTYFQNEAQLDKSGLPSDRFFAERPEGSVSTLKIQRTQQEDSAVYLCASSLGGAGEGEQYFGPGTRLTVT.

Concerning this clone itself: The read terminates 3 residues before the CDR3 end, so the remaining end is supplied by the germline J gene. V gene TRBV19 combines with J gene TRBJ2-7; the D gene is possibly TRBD1 (6 bases). The CDR3 spans 13 residues. The V end was cut by 3 bases, the J end by 5 bases, with 11 bases between. Germline CDR1 LNHDA, CDR2 SQIVND (reference sequence). The sequenced CDR3 bases are TGTGCCAGTAGTATTTTCAGGGGACACGAG. This codes for CASSIFRGHE. The CDR3 reads in full as CASSIFRGHEQYF.

Remarks on this clone: The read terminates 3 residues ahead of where the CDR3 ends, so the germline J gene completes it. V is TRBV19 and J is TRBJ1-2; 9 bases agree with TRBD1. The germline CDR1 and CDR2 sequences are LNHDA and SQIVND (reference sequence). The junction had 2 bases not matched to a gene; V was cut back by 3 bases and J by 6 bases. The CDR3 sequence is 13 residues long. CDR3 in amino acids: CASSIGQGHGYTF. Incomplete CDR3 DNA: TGTGCCAGTAGTATTGGACAGGGGCATGGC.

The sequenced part of the CDR3 DNA is TGTGCCAGCAGCTTAGTGGGCGGGGGTACCTACAATGAG. It is translated as CASSLVGGGTYNE. The whole CDR3 sequence is CASSLVGGGTYNEQFF. The chain has TRBV7-8 and TRBJ2-1, with 7 bases aligning to TRBD2. The CDR3 goes on 3 residues after the read ends, and that part is filled in from the germline J gene. CDR3 length: 16 residues. CDR1 is SGHVS and CDR2 is FQNEAQ in the germline V gene. The V gene end was trimmed by 1 base and the J gene end by 2 bases; junction bases not matched to a gene: 5.

Comment on this clone: The read terminates 3 residues before the CDR3 end, so the remaining end is supplied by the germline J gene. The V gene is TRBV7-7, the J gene TRBJ2-7; perhaps TRBD1 as D (5 bases). Germline V lookup: CDR1 SSHAT, CDR2 FNYEAQ (reference sequence). This CDR3 is built from 13 residues. The ends were cut back, 5 bases at V and 3 bases at J, with 11 bases in the middle. CDR3 in amino acids: CASSPGHNYEQYF. The covered CDR3 bases are TGTGCCAGCAGCCCAGGACACAACTACGAG.

Concerning this clone itself: The missing CDR3 end, 3 residues past where the read stops, is filled in from the germline J gene. V usage is TRBV20-1 and J usage is TRBJ2-7, with 8 bases aligning to TRBD2. With V trimmed by 0 bases and J by 3 bases, 7 bases remained unmatched. The CDR3 runs 15 residues. The germline V gene has CDR1 DFQATT and CDR2 SNEGSKA (reference sequence). This CDR3 reads CSARDWGTRVYEQYF. CDR3 DNA (partial): TGCAGTGCTAGAGATTGGGGGACTAGGGTCTACGAG.

CDR3 DNA (partial): TGTGCCAGTAGTTCACGACTAGCGCACTACGAG. Protein sequence: CASSSRLAHYE. The whole CDR3 reads CASSSRLAHYEQYF. The chain is built from TRBV19 and TRBJ2-7, with 8 nucleotides matching TRBD2. The read ends 3 residues before the CDR3 terminus; that terminus is restored from the germline J gene. J gave up 3 bases and V 5 bases, and 6 bases lay outside the gene matches. The CDR3 length is 14 residues. Germline V gene sequence: CDR1 LNHDA, CDR2 SQIVND (reference sequence).

In regard to this clone: With the read ending 3 residues before the CDR3 end, the germline J gene is used to fill in that end. V is TRBV5-5 and J is TRBJ2-7; 9 nucleotides line up with TRBD1. Germline CDR1 SGHKS, CDR2 YYEKEE (reference sequence). V was pared by 4 bases and J by 2 bases, with 4 bases of the junction left unmatched. This CDR3 is built from 14 residues. CDR3 in amino acids: CASSGWTGAYEQYF. The covered CDR3 bases are TGTGCCAGCAGCGGATGGACAGGGGCCTACGAG.

A note on this clone: Read coverage stops 3 residues before the CDR3 terminus; the germline J gene supplies the remainder. This chain connects TRBV4-2 to TRBJ2-1; no definite D call. Trimming shortened V by 3 bases and J by 0 bases, and 6 bases separated the two germline ends. The germline CDR1 and CDR2 sequences are LGHNA and YNFKEQ. The CDR3 contains 14 residues. The part of the CDR3 DNA that was read is TGTGCCAGCAGCCACCTCAGCTCCTACAATGAG. Protein: CASSHLSSYNE. The CDR3 as a whole reads CASSHLSSYNEQFF.

As concerns this clone: The read is 3 residues too short to cover the CDR3 end, so that end is filled in from the germline J gene. The chain uses TRBV4-1 and TRBJ2-7, with TRBD1 matching over 12 bases. V shed 4 bases and J 4 bases; nucleotides not matched to a gene: 2. Germline assignment: CDR1 MGHRA and CDR2 YSYEKL. The CDR3 is made up of 14 amino acids. The CDR3 here is CASSRGQGAYEQYF. The sequenced part of the CDR3 DNA is TGCGCCAGCAGCCGGGGACAGGGGGCGTACGAG.

Regarding this clone: The read stops 3 residues short of the end of the CDR3; the missing end is completed from the germline J gene. The genes are TRBV10-3 and TRBJ1-1, with D possibly being TRBD1 (6 bases). The germline gives CDR1 ENHRY, CDR2 SYGVKD. CDR3 length: 14 residues. V shed 3 bases and J shed 4 bases, with 12 bases lying between them. CDR3 sequence: CAISDYRAPTEAFF. CDR3 DNA (partial): TGTGCCATCAGTGATTACAGGGCCCCCACTGAA.